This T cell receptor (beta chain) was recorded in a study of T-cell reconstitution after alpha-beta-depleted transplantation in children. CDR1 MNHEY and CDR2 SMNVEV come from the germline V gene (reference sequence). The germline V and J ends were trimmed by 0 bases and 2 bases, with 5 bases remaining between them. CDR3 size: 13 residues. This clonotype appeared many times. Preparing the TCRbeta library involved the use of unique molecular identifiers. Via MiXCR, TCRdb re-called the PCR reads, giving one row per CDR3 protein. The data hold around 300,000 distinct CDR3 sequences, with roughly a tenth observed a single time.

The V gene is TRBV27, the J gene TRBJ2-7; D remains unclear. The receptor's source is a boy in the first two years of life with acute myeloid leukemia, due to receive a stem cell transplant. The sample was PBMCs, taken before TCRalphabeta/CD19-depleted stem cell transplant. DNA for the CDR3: TGTGCCAGCAGTTTATCGGCAGCCTACGAGCAGTACTTC. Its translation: CASSLSAAYEQYF.